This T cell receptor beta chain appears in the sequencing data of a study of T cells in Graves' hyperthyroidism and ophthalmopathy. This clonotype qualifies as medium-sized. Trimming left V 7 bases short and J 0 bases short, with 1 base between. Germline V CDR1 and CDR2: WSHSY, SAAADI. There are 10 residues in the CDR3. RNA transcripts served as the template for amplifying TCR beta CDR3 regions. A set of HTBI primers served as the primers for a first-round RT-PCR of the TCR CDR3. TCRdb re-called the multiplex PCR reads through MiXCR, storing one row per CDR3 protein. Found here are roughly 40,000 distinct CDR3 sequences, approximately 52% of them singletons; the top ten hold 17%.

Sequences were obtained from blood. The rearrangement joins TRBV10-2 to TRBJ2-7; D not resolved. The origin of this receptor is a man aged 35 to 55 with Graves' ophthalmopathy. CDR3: CASTSYEQYF. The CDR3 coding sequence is TGCGCCAGCACCTCCTACGAGCAGTACTTC.